This is a list of T cell receptor beta chains from one sample in a study of response to subunit inactivated influenza vaccine. Using its own MiXCR run on the RT-PCR reads, TCRdb lists one record per CDR3 protein. The data hold roughly 540,000 distinct CDR3 sequences, with 20% to 25% observed a single time. The sample also formed part of further work on T cells expressing NK-cell markers.

The source was CD4+ T cells sorted from PBMCs, collected roughly 12 days after vaccination. The origin of the receptors is a man aged 50 or older who received an inactivated influenza vaccine. Both conserved end residues are part of each CDR3. A D gene is named only where the DNA matches it firmly. The listing skips clone size in some rows; elsewhere it reads once, few, many or a size class.

v_gene: TRBV2
abundance: many
j_gene: TRBJ1-2
d_gene: -
CDR3nt: TGTGCCAGCAGTGAAACGGGGGGTGATGGCTACACCTTC
CDR3aa: CASSETGGDGYTF

v_gene: TRBV29-1
abundance: -
j_gene: TRBJ2-5
d_gene: TRBD1
CDR3nt: TGCAGCATTGACAGGGGTACAAGGGAGACCCAGTACTTC
CDR3aa: CSIDRGTRETQYF

v_gene: TRBV3-1
abundance: few
j_gene: TRBJ1-5
d_gene: -
CDR3nt: TGTGCCAGCAGCCAAGAGAGTATCAATCAGCCCCAGCATTTT
CDR3aa: CASSQESINQPQHF

v_gene: TRBV9
abundance: few
j_gene: TRBJ2-2
d_gene: -
CDR3nt: TGTGCCAGCAGCGTAGAAGCTCTAGCCGGGGAGCTGTTTTTT
CDR3aa: CASSVEALAGELFF

v_gene: TRBV6-5
abundance: -
j_gene: TRBJ2-5
d_gene: TRBD2
CDR3nt: TGTGCCAGCAGTATCGACACCGGGACTAGCGGGAGAAAGGAGACCCAGTACTTC
CDR3aa: CASSIDTGTSGRKETQYF

v_gene: TRBV5-8
abundance: -
j_gene: TRBJ2-7
d_gene: -
CDR3nt: TGTGCCAGCAGCTTAGGGACACGCCCGGGCGACGAGCAGTACTTC
CDR3aa: CASSLGTRPGDEQYF

v_gene: TRBV18
abundance: many
j_gene: TRBJ2-4
d_gene: -
CDR3nt: TGTGCCAGCTCACCGGGCGGGGATCCGGGCAAAAACATTCAGTACTTC
CDR3aa: CASSPGGDPGKNIQYF

v_gene: TRBV10-3
abundance: once
j_gene: TRBJ1-1
d_gene: -
CDR3nt: TGTGCCATCAACCCGGGGCGGAACACTGAAGCTTTCTTT
CDR3aa: CAINPGRNTEAFF

v_gene: TRBV5-1
abundance: -
j_gene: TRBJ2-3
d_gene: TRBD1
CDR3nt: TGCGCCAGCAGCGGGGGGACAGGGAGCACAGATACGCAGTATTTT
CDR3aa: CASSGGTGSTDTQYF

v_gene: TRBV20-1
abundance: few
j_gene: TRBJ2-1
d_gene: -
CDR3nt: TGCAGTGCTAGGTTAACAGGGAGAACGTATAGCGAGCAGTTCTTC
CDR3aa: CSARLTGRTYSEQFF

v_gene: TRBV20-1
abundance: few
j_gene: TRBJ2-7
d_gene: -
CDR3nt: TGCAGTGCTAGAGATCAGGGGGGGGGGCTGTACGAGCAGTACTTC
CDR3aa: CSARDQGGGLYEQYF

v_gene: TRBV5-1
abundance: few
j_gene: TRBJ2-7
d_gene: TRBD1
CDR3nt: TGCGCCAGCAGCTGGGGGGACAGGGTCGTCCACGAGCAGTACTTC
CDR3aa: CASSWGDRVVHEQYF

v_gene: TRBV10-3
abundance: -
j_gene: TRBJ1-1
d_gene: TRBD1
CDR3nt: TGTGCCATCAGTGATCGACAGGGTCTGACTGAAGCTTTCTTT
CDR3aa: CAISDRQGLTEAFF

v_gene: TRBV12-3/TRBV12-4
abundance: few
j_gene: TRBJ1-5
d_gene: -
CDR3nt: TGTGCCAGCAGTCTCGACAGGTTGGATCAGCCCCAGCATTTT
CDR3aa: CASSLDRLDQPQHF

v_gene: TRBV9
abundance: -
j_gene: TRBJ2-5
d_gene: -
CDR3nt: TGTGCCAGCAGCGTAGGTCGCGGCGGAGAGACCCAGTACTTC
CDR3aa: CASSVGRGGETQYF

v_gene: TRBV6-2/TRBV6-3
abundance: -
j_gene: TRBJ2-1
d_gene: TRBD2
CDR3nt: TGTGCCAGCAGTGACGACCGACTAGCGGGCTTATACAATGAGCAGTTCTTC
CDR3aa: CASSDDRLAGLYNEQFF

v_gene: TRBV5-1
abundance: many
j_gene: TRBJ2-7
d_gene: TRBD1
CDR3nt: TGCGCCAGCAGCTTGAGTGGGACAGGGGGCGACGAGCAGTACTTC
CDR3aa: CASSLSGTGGDEQYF

v_gene: TRBV5-1
abundance: few
j_gene: TRBJ2-3
d_gene: -
CDR3nt: TGCGCCAGCAGCTTGGAGCGTGCCGGATCCGATACGCAGTATTTT
CDR3aa: CASSLERAGSDTQYF

v_gene: TRBV24-1
abundance: few
j_gene: TRBJ1-4
d_gene: -
CDR3nt: TGTGCCACCAGTGAGCCGACGGTCCGTGGTGAAAAACTGTTTTTT
CDR3aa: CATSEPTVRGEKLFF

v_gene: TRBV12-3/TRBV12-4
abundance: few
j_gene: TRBJ1-1
d_gene: -
CDR3nt: TGTGCCAGCAGGCAACAAGCTCAGGGCACTGAAGCTTTCTTT
CDR3aa: CASRQQAQGTEAFF

v_gene: TRBV9
abundance: few
j_gene: TRBJ2-1
d_gene: TRBD2
CDR3nt: TGTGCCAGCAGCTCTAGCGGGGACGTTCCGCAGTTCTTC
CDR3aa: CASSSSGDVPQFF

v_gene: TRBV29-1
abundance: few
j_gene: TRBJ2-7
d_gene: TRBD1
CDR3nt: TGCAGCGCCGGGACAGGTGGTGAGCAGTACTTC
CDR3aa: CSAGTGGEQYF